Sequencing of this TCR beta chain was carried out in a study of a mutant IDH1 vaccine in newly diagnosed glioma. As for the study in general: The study started vaccination 4-6 weeks after radiotherapy alone, or with temozolomide cycles.

Comments on this clone: Its target is not known.

V was clipped by 0 bases and J by 0 bases, with 9 bases between them. Germline loops: CDR1 ENHRY, CDR2 SYGVKD. The CDR3 has 16 amino acids. The time point here: week 23, last vaccination. Doses comprised 300 ug of mutant IDH1 20-mer peptide each, plus topical imiquimod. The protocol was immunoSEQ multiplex PCR, while the TCRdb copy is restricted to in-frame clones and leaves out a portion. Altogether tens of thousands of clones are present, approximately 80% being singletons, with the ten largest covering over 7%. The rearrangement joins TRBV10-3 to TRBJ1-5; D is ambiguous. Sequencing used PBMCs, obtained from a glioma patient whose treatment included an IDH1 peptide vaccine. The sequence derives from a woman aged 18-29 years with glioma. The CDR3 bases are TGTGCCATCAGTGAGTCCCCCGTATATAGCAATCAGCCCCAGCATTTT. Its protein is CAISESPVYSNQPQHF.